A single sample is the source of the 28 T cell receptor beta chains below, sequenced in a study of blood T cell repertoires in COVID-19. TCRdb's copy holds only in-frame clones and misses some; the assay was immunoSEQ multiplex PCR. The table lists 200,000 to 250,000 clones, 80% of them singletons. The specimen sequenced was PBMCs or T cells enriched from blood (not recorded which). Every receptor here comes from a man aged 25-45 years with acute COVID-19.

The V and J genes are TRBV24-1 and TRBJ2-2; 7 bases are a match to TRBD2. This CDR3 is 14 amino acids long. V lost 9 bases and J lost 5; bases outside the gene matches: 8. Looked up from germline, CDR1 is KGHDR and CDR2 is SFDVKD. The CDR3 reads CATRSGAGTGELFF. The CDR3 region has the DNA TGTGCCACCCGCAGCGGGGCAGGAACCGGGGAGCTGTTTTTT.

This clone has a handful of counts. This chain uses TRBV5-1 with TRBJ2-1, with TRBD1 matching over 8 bases. V trimming: 3 bases; J trimming: 7 bases; junction bases outside the gene matches: 15. From germline, CDR1 is SGHRS and CDR2 YFSETQ. This CDR3 is 17 amino acids long. The CDR3, as DNA: TGCGCCAGCAGCTCCCGGACAGGGCTCAGGGGAGAGAATGAGCAGTTCTTC. Its translation: CASSSRTGLRGENEQFF. The complete variable domain, with remaining parts taken from reference TRBV5-1 and TRBJ2-1, reads KAGVTQTPRYLIKTRGQQVTLSCSPISGHRSVSWYQQTPGQGLQFLFEYFSETQRNKGNFPGRFSGRQFSNSRSEMNVSTLELGDSALYLCASSSRTGLRGENEQFFGPGTRLTVL.

This rearrangement joins TRBV6-5 to TRBJ2-1; TRBD1 matches at 9 bases. Germline loops: CDR1 MNHEY, CDR2 SVGAGI. Trimming cost V 0 bases and J 5 bases; bases outside gene matches: 2. CDR3 size: 15 residues. The CDR3 region is CASSYSGQGNNEQFF. The CDR3 DNA reads as TGTGCCAGCAGTTACTCGGGACAGGGAAACAATGAGCAGTTCTTC.

The V and J genes are TRBV24-1 and TRBJ1-1; D may be TRBD1 (5 bases). Per the germline V gene, CDR1 is KGHDR and CDR2 is SFDVKD. V was cut by 1 base and J by 3 bases, with 26 bases left in between. The CDR3 has 20 residues. The CDR3 coding sequence is TGTGCCACCAGTGATTTTGTGGCCACTCGGGACTTCGGGCGGGACACTGAAGCTTTCTTT. Its protein product is CATSDFVATRDFGRDTEAFF.

As concerns this clone: At one boundary the junction diverges from the germline segment, which might be a read error. CDR3 coding DNA: TGTGCCAGCAGCGAACACAGGATCTTC. This gives the protein CASSEHRIF. The chain uses TRBV9 and TRBJ1-2, with D tentatively TRBD1 (5 bases). The CDR3 is 9 amino acids. Germline values: CDR1 SGDLS, CDR2 YYNGEE.

This chain uses TRBV6-5 with TRBJ2-5; weak D call: TRBD1 (5 bases). The germline V and J ends were trimmed by 2 bases and 4 bases, with 11 bases remaining between them. The CDR3 runs 14 residues. In germline, CDR1 is MNHEY, CDR2 SVGAGI. The CDR3 spells CASSYGAPPETQYF. CDR3 coding DNA: TGTGCCAGCAGTTACGGGGCCCCCCCAGAGACCCAGTACTTC.

J is TRBJ1-2 and V is TRBV6-5; D might be TRBD1 (5 bases). V was trimmed by 5 bases and J by 4 bases, leaving 11 bases between them. The CDR3 consists of 13 residues. Germline V gives CDR1 MNHEY, CDR2 SVGAGI. This CDR3 reads CASSPRVSYGYTF. CDR3 DNA sequence: TGTGCCAGCAGTCCCAGGGTTTCCTATGGCTACACCTTC.

The chain is built from TRBV5-4 and TRBJ2-5; TRBD2 might be the D (7 bases). CDR1 is SGHNT and CDR2 is YYREEE in the germline V gene (reference sequence). The CDR3 loop spans 16 amino acids. V shed 3 bases and J shed 2 bases, with 17 bases lying between them. Here the CDR3 reads CASSWGGRSGQETQYF. In DNA form, the CDR3 reads TGTGCCAGCAGCTGGGGGGGGCGTAGCGGGCAAGAGACCCAGTACTTC.

This chain joins TRBV10-1 and TRBJ2-2; a weak D match, TRBD1 (5 bases). Germline CDR1 reads WNHNN; CDR2 reads SYGVQD (reference sequence). V was trimmed by 3 bases and J by 6 bases, leaving 23 bases between them. The CDR3 covers 18 residues. CDR3 in amino acids: CASSDPGQGWDSAGELFF. DNA of the CDR3: TGCGCCAGCAGTGACCCCGGGCAGGGTTGGGATTCTGCCGGGGAGCTGTTTTTT.

The V call is TRBV4-2, the J call TRBJ2-6; D is perhaps TRBD1 (6 bases). This CDR3 has 18 amino acids. V lost 0 bases, J lost 0 bases, and 12 bases lay in between. The germline V gene encodes CDR1 LGHNA and CDR2 YNFKEQ. The CDR3 DNA follows: TGTGCCAGCAGCCAAGAAGTGGGGGCAAGCTCTGGGGCCAACGTCCTGACTTTC. This translates into CASSQEVGASSGANVLTF.

This clone was found a few times. The gene calls are TRBV3-1 (or the pseudogene TRBV3-2) and TRBJ1-5, with D possibly matching TRBD1 (6 bases). This CDR3 is 15 amino acids long. Trimming took 4 bases from V and 10 from J, leaving 20 bases between them. Germline values: CDR1 LGHDT, CDR2 YNNKEL (reference sequence). The CDR3 region has the DNA TGTGCCAGCAGCCCCAGGGACACTCCCTGGCAACCCCAGCATTTT. Its translation: CASSPRDTPWQPQHF.

The table lists this clone with a few counts. The chain joins TRBV6-5 to TRBJ2-5; maybe TRBD2 (6 bases). V dropped 6 bases and J dropped 5 bases, with 16 bases sitting between them. This CDR3 is 14 amino acids long. CDR1 MNHEY and CDR2 SVGAGI come from the germline V gene. The CDR3 loop is CASRRSVGGETQYF. In DNA, the CDR3 is TGTGCCAGCAGGCGATCCGTGGGGGGTGAGACCCAGTACTTC.

V usage is TRBV7-3 and J usage is TRBJ1-2; 9 nucleotides line up with TRBD1. The CDR3 runs to 14 residues. The V segment lost 0 bases and the J segment 8 bases; nucleotides outside the gene matches: 4. The germline CDR1 and CDR2 sequences are SGHTA and FQGTGA. This chain's CDR3 is CASSLTPGTGGYTF. CDR3 bases: TGTGCCAGCAGCTTAACGCCCGGGACAGGGGGCTACACCTTC. Filled out from reference TRBV7-3 and TRBJ1-2, the complete variable domain reads GAGVSQTPSNKVTEKGKYVELRCDPISGHTALYWYRQSLGQGPEFLIYFQGTGAADDSGLPNDRFFAVRPEGSVSTLKIQRTERGDSAVYLCASSLTPGTGGYTFGSGTRLTVV.

This rearrangement joins TRBV7-6 to TRBJ2-3; D might be TRBD2 (6 bases). The V end was cut by 0 bases, the J end by 4 bases, with 20 bases between. Germline CDR1 SGHVS, CDR2 FNYEAQ. This CDR3 has 18 amino acids. CDR3 sequence reads: CASSLAVRGPFTADTQYF. CDR3 sequence (DNA): TGTGCCAGCAGCTTAGCGGTGCGGGGACCTTTTACCGCAGATACGCAGTATTTT.

This clone came up once. The chain has TRBV5-4 and TRBJ1-1; possible D gene TRBD1, 5 bases. Germline assignment: CDR1 SGHNT and CDR2 YYREEE (reference sequence). This CDR3 region has 15 residues. Trimming removed 3 bases at V and 1 base at J, with 13 bases between. This chain's CDR3 is CASSSTDSQNTEAFF. CDR3 DNA: TGTGCCAGCAGCTCAACTGACAGCCAGAACACTGAAGCTTTCTTT.

To note about this clone: Distinct nucleotide sequences in the sample also encode this CDR3. This sequence joins TRBV2 and TRBJ2-3; TRBD2 matches at 12 bases. The CDR3 sequence is 15 residues long. Germline assignment: CDR1 SNHLY and CDR2 FYNNEI. V lost 2 bases to trimming and J lost 3 bases; unmatched junction nucleotides: 0. In DNA form, the CDR3 reads TGTGCCAGCAGTGAACTAGCGGGGGGGACAGATACGCAGTATTTT. This encodes CASSELAGGTDTQYF.

This chain uses TRBV7-9 with TRBJ2-5; unclear D gene. The CDR3 loop spans 14 amino acids. V lost 5 bases to trimming and J lost 4 bases, with 14 bases between them. CDR1 is SEHNR and CDR2 is FQNEAQ in the germline V gene (reference sequence). CDR3 DNA sequence: TGTGCCAGCAGCCGAGGCTCGGGTGGAGAGACCCAGTACTTC. The encoded protein is CASSRGSGGETQYF.

V is TRBV30 and J is TRBJ2-5; TRBD1 matches 8 bases. V dropped 2 bases and J dropped 5; count of bases not matched to a gene: 7. The germline gives CDR1 GTSNPN, CDR2 SVGIG (reference sequence). The CDR3 loop spans 14 amino acids. CDR3 DNA: TGTGCCTGGAGTAACAGGGGGGCACGTGAGACCCAGTACTTC. It encodes CAWSNRGARETQYF.

This clone appeared a few times. This sequence joins TRBV5-5 and TRBJ1-5; the match to TRBD1 covers 9 bases. There are 19 residues in the CDR3. After removal of 0 bases from V and 5 bases from J, the junction contained 15 bases not matched to a gene. The germline CDR1 and CDR2 sequences are SGHKS and YYEKEE (reference sequence). The CDR3 bases are TGTGCCAGCAGCTTGGTCCTTGGGAGAAACAGGGACAGGGATCAGCCCCAGCATTTT. Translated: CASSLVLGRNRDRDQPQHF.

The J gene is TRBJ1-3, the V gene TRBV5-6, with a tentative D call TRBD1 (5 bases). Germline assignment: CDR1 SGHDT and CDR2 YYEEEE. V was clipped by 2 bases and J by 4 bases, with 13 bases between them. The length of the CDR3 is 15 residues. The CDR3 loop is CASSLLQALGNTIYF. Written as DNA, the CDR3 is TGTGCCAGCAGCTTATTACAGGCGCTGGGAAACACCATATATTTT.

This chain links TRBV7-9 with TRBJ1-1, with D possibly being TRBD1 (5 bases). The CDR3 runs 14 residues. Per the germline V gene, CDR1 is SEHNR and CDR2 is FQNEAQ (reference sequence). The germline V and J ends were trimmed by 10 bases and 4 bases, with 19 bases remaining between them. The CDR3 region is CATALSGGGTEAFF. The CDR3 DNA reads as TGTGCCACCGCCCTAAGCGGCGGGGGCACTGAAGCTTTCTTT.

The table lists this clone with a few counts. The V gene is TRBV7-9, the J gene TRBJ1-2; D unclear. Looked up from germline, CDR1 is SEHNR and CDR2 is FQNEAQ (reference sequence). The ends were cut back, 5 bases at V and 3 bases at J, with 10 bases in the middle. The CDR3 has 13 residues. The CDR3 region has the DNA TGTGCCAGCAGCCCCCTCGAGGACTATGGCTACACCTTC. This sequence encodes CASSPLEDYGYTF.

The chain carries TRBV19 and TRBJ1-2, with D tentatively TRBD1 (6 bases). Trimming left V 6 bases short and J 12 bases short, with 20 bases between. Germline CDR1 is LNHDA and CDR2 is SQIVND (reference sequence). This CDR3 contains 13 residues. CDR3 in amino acids: CASSMDSGRLDTF. The CDR3 DNA is TGTGCCAGTAGCATGGACAGCGGACGACTGGACACCTTC.

CDR3 loop: CASSPTGGTDTQYF. The CDR3 nucleotides are TGTGCCAGCAGCCCCACGGGGGGCACAGATACGCAGTATTTT. J is TRBJ2-3 and V is TRBV7-3, with a weak D call TRBD2 (6 bases). Trimming shortened V by 5 bases and J by 1 base, and 10 bases separated the two germline ends. This CDR3 has 14 residues. CDR1 and CDR2 from the germline V gene are SGHTA and FQGTGA.

This chain uses TRBV27 with TRBJ1-4; 9 bases agree with TRBD1. V gave up 4 bases and J gave up 7 bases; unmatched junction bases: 10. Germline V gives CDR1 MNHEY, CDR2 SMNVEV (reference sequence). The CDR3 loop spans 16 amino acids. This chain's CDR3 is CASSSYSGTGLEKLFF. DNA of the CDR3: TGTGCCAGCAGTTCTTATTCCGGGACAGGGCTTGAAAAACTGTTTTTT.

V and J are TRBV9 and TRBJ2-3; tentative D call: TRBD2 (5 bases). Germline V CDR1 and CDR2: SGDLS, YYNGEE. CDR3 length: 15 amino acids. With 0 bases removed from V and 5 bases from J, the gap between germline ends came to 13 bases. CDR3 DNA sequence: TGTGCCAGCAGCGTAGAATGGAGGAGTGTAGATACGCAGTATTTT. Translated: CASSVEWRSVDTQYF. The full variable domain, completed using reference TRBV9 and TRBJ2-3, is DSGVTQTPKHLITATGQRVTLRCSPRSGDLSVYWYQQSLDQGLQFLIQYYNGEERAKGNILERFSAQQFPDLHSELNLSSLELGDSALYFCASSVEWRSVDTQYFGPGTRLTVL.

This chain links TRBV9 with TRBJ1-2, with 10 bases matching TRBD1. Per the germline V gene, CDR1 is SGDLS and CDR2 is YYNGEE. This CDR3 region has 17 residues. V trimming: 5 bases; J trimming: 5 bases; junction bases outside the gene matches: 15. The CDR3 nucleotides read TGTGCCAGCAGTCCATCCGGGACAGGGGTTCGTCAGTATGGCTACACCTTC. It yields the protein CASSPSGTGVRQYGYTF.

The rearrangement uses TRBV28 and TRBJ2-3; 9 nucleotides align to TRBD2. Germline V gene sequence: CDR1 MDHEN, CDR2 SYDVKM. The CDR3 runs to 17 residues. The ends lost 2 bases at V and 5 bases at J; junction bases unmatched: 11. The CDR3 DNA sequence: TGTGCCAGCAGTTTAGAAGAGGGACTAGCAATGGGAGATACGCAGTATTTT. Translating gives CASSLEEGLAMGDTQYF.